This TCR beta chain stems from a study of blood T cell repertoires in COVID-19. About the study: Specimens from acute and convalescent COVID-19 originated in the United States, Italy and Spain. PBMCs, B-cell-depleted T cells, or T cells provided the cDNA or gDNA that made up the material.

The CDR3 contains 14 residues. CDR1 is SEHNR, CDR2 FQNEAQ, per germline (reference sequence). V trimming: 5 bases; J trimming: 8 bases; junction bases outside the gene matches: 6. This clone appeared once. Per the study methods: Reference gene primer amplification yielded estimated nucleated cell counts. Clones were read by immunoSEQ multiplex PCR, and TCRdb kept only the in-frame ones, dropping some. V, J and clone size are taken as reported in that table, and D and trimming were inferred from the DNA itself. The data hold 100,000 to 150,000 clones, with 84% observed a single time. The J gene is TRBJ1-4, the V gene TRBV7-9; the match to TRBD1 covers 9 bases. This TCR derives from a young woman who had recovered from COVID-19. Input material: peripheral blood. CDR3 nucleotides: TGTGCCAGCAGCCCCCGGACAGGGGACGAAAAACTGTTTTTT. Its protein is CASSPRTGDEKLFF.